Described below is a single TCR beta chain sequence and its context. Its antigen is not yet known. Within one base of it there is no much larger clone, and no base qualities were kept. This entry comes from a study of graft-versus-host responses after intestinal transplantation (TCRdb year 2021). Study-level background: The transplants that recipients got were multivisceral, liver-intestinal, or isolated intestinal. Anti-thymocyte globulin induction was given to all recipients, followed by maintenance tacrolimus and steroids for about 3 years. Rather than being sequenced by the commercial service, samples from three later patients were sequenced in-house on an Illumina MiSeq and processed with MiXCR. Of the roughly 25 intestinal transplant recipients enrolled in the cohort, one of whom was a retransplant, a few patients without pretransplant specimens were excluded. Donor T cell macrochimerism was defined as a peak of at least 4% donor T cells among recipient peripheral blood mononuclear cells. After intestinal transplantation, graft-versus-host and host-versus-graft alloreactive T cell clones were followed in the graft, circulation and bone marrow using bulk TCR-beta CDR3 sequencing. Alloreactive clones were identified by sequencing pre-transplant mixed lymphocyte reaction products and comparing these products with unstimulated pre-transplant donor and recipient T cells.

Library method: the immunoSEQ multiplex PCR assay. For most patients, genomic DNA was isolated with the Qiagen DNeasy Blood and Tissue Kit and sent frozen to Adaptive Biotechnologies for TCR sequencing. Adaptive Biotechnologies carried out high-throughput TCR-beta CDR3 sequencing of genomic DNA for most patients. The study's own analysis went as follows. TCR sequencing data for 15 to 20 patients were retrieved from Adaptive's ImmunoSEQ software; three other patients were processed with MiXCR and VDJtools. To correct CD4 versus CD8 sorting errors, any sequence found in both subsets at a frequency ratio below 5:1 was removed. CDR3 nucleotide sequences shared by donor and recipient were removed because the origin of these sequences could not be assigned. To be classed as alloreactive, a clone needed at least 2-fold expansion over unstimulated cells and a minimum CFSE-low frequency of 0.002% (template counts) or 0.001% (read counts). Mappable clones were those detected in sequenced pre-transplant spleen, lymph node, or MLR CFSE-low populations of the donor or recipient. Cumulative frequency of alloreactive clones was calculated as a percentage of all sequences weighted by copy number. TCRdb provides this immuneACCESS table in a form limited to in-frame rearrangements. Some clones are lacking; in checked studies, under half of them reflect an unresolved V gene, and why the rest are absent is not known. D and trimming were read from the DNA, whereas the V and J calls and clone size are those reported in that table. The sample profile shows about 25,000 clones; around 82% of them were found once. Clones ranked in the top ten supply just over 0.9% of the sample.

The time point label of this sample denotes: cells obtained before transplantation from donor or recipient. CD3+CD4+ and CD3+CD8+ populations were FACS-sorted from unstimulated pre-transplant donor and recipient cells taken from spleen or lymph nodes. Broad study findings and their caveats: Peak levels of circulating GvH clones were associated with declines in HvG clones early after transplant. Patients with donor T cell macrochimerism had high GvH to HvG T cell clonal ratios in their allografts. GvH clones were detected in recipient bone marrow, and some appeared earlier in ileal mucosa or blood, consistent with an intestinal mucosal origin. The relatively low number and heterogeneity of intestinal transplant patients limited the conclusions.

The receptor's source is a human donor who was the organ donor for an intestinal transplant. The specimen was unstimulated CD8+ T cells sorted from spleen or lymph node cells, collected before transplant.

The CDR3 protein is CASSLGGTSGPYEQYF. The nucleotide sequence reads as follows: TGCGCCAGCAGCTTGGGGGGGACTAGCGGTCCCTACGAGCAGTACTTC. The rearranged segments are TRBV5-1 and TRBJ2-7; the junction holds 11 bases that match TRBD2. At the junction V is shortened by 0 bases and J by 2 bases; bases outside the gene matches: 4. CDR1 SGHRS and CDR2 YFSETQ are derived from the germline V gene. The CDR3 starts with the cysteine, ends with the phenylalanine, and has 16 residues. The kept DNA is CDR3 alone, 48 bases in frame from the first base.